Listed here are 32 T cell receptor beta chains from one sample, sequenced in a study of tumor-infiltrating lymphocytes in primary liver carcinoma. The roughly 19-33 mg bulk tissue piece was not sorted before simultaneous RNA and DNA extraction. Total RNA (approximately 500 ng) served as template for TCR beta cDNA synthesis primed by a constant-region primer. Three-round nested multiplex PCR performed with slightly modified ARM-PCR produced the TCR beta libraries. Researchers ran the first two PCR rounds for around 10 cycles each with TRBV1-TRBV30 forward primers and a C-beta reverse primer. Via MiXCR, TCRdb re-called the multiplex PCR reads, giving one row per CDR3 protein. In the table there are 95,000 to 150,000 distinct CDR3 sequences, 60% to 70% of which are singletons. Sequencing was done on a sample of liver tumor tissue from sampling region 1. Subset defined: tumor region T1, superior pole. These receptors all stem from an older woman with primary liver carcinoma and hepatitis B virus infection.

With regard to this clonotype: One end of the junction varies from germline; a read error may be responsible. V gene TRBV11-2 combines with J gene TRBJ2-1; TRBD2 agrees at 7 bases. Germline values: CDR1 SGHAT, CDR2 FQNNGV. The CDR3 spans 16 residues. The CDR3 nucleotides are TGTGCCAGTAGCCCAGGACTCTGCGGGAGCTGGAATGAGCAATTCTTC. Its protein is CASSPGLCGSWNEQFF.

In its sample, this clonotype was seen a few times. The CDR3 here is CASNQRGSGTGTYGYTF. DNA for the CDR3: TGTGCCAGCAACCAGAGGGGGTCCGGGACAGGGACCTATGGCTACACCTTC. This chain connects TRBV5-5 to TRBJ1-2, with TRBD1 identical over 9 bases. The germline V gene has CDR1 SGHKS and CDR2 YYEKEE (reference sequence). This CDR3 spans 17 amino acids. J was trimmed by 4 bases and V by 6 bases; bases with no gene match: 16.

This clonotype was picked up many times. The rearrangement links TRBV12-3 or TRBV12-4 to TRBJ2-3; D is possibly TRBD1 (6 bases). The CDR3 has 13 amino acids. With 6 bases removed from V and 4 bases from J, the gap between germline ends came to 11 bases. CDR3 in amino acids: CASRGQFADTQYF. The CDR3 coding sequence is TGTGCCAGCAGAGGACAGTTCGCAGATACGCAGTATTTT.

Regarding this clonotype: This may stem from a read error, because a much larger clone lies one nucleotide away. V usage is TRBV6-1 and J usage is TRBJ1-1; D is unresolved. CDR3 length: 11 residues. Per the germline V gene, CDR1 is MNHNS and CDR2 is SASEGT. Trimming removed 2 bases at V and 11 bases at J, with 9 bases between. The CDR3: CASSEWGDAFF. For the CDR3, the DNA is TGTGCCAGCAGTGAATGGGGTGACGCTTTCTTT.

On this clonotype: Because the CDR3 is missing its conserved closing phenylalanine or tryptophan, this is likely a read error. This sequence joins TRBV12-3 or TRBV12-4 and TRBJ2-7, with TRBD2 identical over 8 bases. CDR3 length: 14 residues. The ends lost 6 bases at V and 2 bases at J; junction bases unmatched: 6. CDR3 sequence reads: CASRRLAPPYEQYS. CDR3 DNA: TGTGCCAGCAGGCGACTAGCGCCTCCCTACGAGCAGTACTCC.

The V gene is TRBV11-3, the J gene TRBJ2-1; TRBD2 matches at 8 bases. The trim removed 6 bases at V and 8 bases at J, leaving 18 bases unmatched. Looked up from germline, CDR1 is SGHNT and CDR2 is YENEEA. The CDR3 loop spans 17 amino acids. The CDR3 DNA follows: TGTGCCAGCAGTTCAGGTCGGGGGGGGTGGGGTGCCGATGAGCAGTTCTTC. Translating gives CASSSGRGGWGADEQFF. The entire variable domain, with the rest obtained from reference TRBV11-3 and TRBJ2-1, is as follows: EAGVVQSPRYKIIEKKQPVAFWCNPISGHNTLYWYLQNLGQGPELLIRYENEEAVDDSQLPKDRFSAERLKGVDSTLKIQPAELGDSAVYLCASSSGRGGWGADEQFFGPGTRLTVL.

Only one count was recorded for this clonotype. An end of the junction does not agree with germline; a read error may underlie this. The rearrangement uses TRBV11-1 and TRBJ2-5; 15 bases are shared with TRBD2. CDR1 is SGHAT and CDR2 is FQDESV in the germline V gene (reference sequence). The length of the CDR3 is 18 residues. The CDR3 DNA reads as TGTGCCAGCAGCCACGGACTAGCGGGAGGGCCGGTGAAAGAGACCCAGTATTTC. Amino acid sequence: CASSHGLAGGPVKETQYF.

Comment on this clonotype: Without the conserved terminal phenylalanine or tryptophan, this CDR3 likely stems from a read error. V usage is TRBV11-3 and J usage is TRBJ2-7; unclear D gene. The CDR3 sequence is 14 residues long. The V end lost 5 bases, the J end lost 2 bases, and 13 bases lay between the germline ends. Germline values: CDR1 SGHNT, CDR2 YENEEA. The CDR3 region is CASSLRLNTYEQYS. The CDR3 DNA follows: TGTGCCAGCAGCCTCCGACTGAACACCTACGAGCAGTACTCC.

The V and J genes are TRBV28 and TRBJ2-1; no definite D call. The germline gives CDR1 MDHEN, CDR2 SYDVKM. The CDR3 covers 17 residues. V was shortened by 0 bases and J by 0 bases, with 12 bases between the two germline ends. The CDR3 DNA reads TGTGCCAGCAGTTTATGCACTTTTGTCTTCTCCTACAATGAGCAGTTCTTC. Its translation: CASSLCTFVFSYNEQFF.

As for this clonotype: A much larger clone sits a single nucleotide away, making a read error possible. This rearrangement joins TRBV10-3 to TRBJ2-3, with D perhaps TRBD1 (6 bases). The germline gives CDR1 ENHRY, CDR2 SYGVKD. The CDR3 loop spans 14 amino acids. CDR3 region: CAISRQVGTDTKYF. CDR3 DNA: TGTGCCATCAGTCGACAGGTCGGCACAGATACGAAGTATTTT.

This clonotype was seen repeatedly, ten times or more. The rearrangement uses TRBV5-5 and TRBJ2-1; TRBD2 is a possible D gene (6 bases). V lost 4 bases, J lost 9 bases, and 14 bases lay in between. The CDR3 is made up of 13 amino acids. Germline values: CDR1 SGHKS, CDR2 YYEKEE (reference sequence). Here the CDR3 reads CASSKDRRGEQFF. The CDR3 DNA follows: TGTGCCAGCAGCAAGGACCGGAGGGGTGAGCAGTTCTTC.

As to this clonotype: At one of its ends the junction is not consistent with the germline gene, which may arise from a read error. The chain uses TRBV5-4 and TRBJ2-2; 10 bases align to TRBD2. The CDR3 is 16 residues long. The V gene's germline CDR1 is SGHNT and CDR2 YYREEE (reference sequence). Written as DNA, the CDR3 is TGTGGCAGCAGCTTGGCCGTTAGCGGGAGGACCGGGGAGCTGTTTTTT. Translating it yields CGSSLAVSGRTGELFF.

Concerning this clonotype itself: A read error may account for a junction end that differs from germline. This sequence joins TRBV11-2 and TRBJ2-7; the D gene is possibly TRBD2 (7 bases). The CDR3 loop spans 15 amino acids. CDR1 SGHAT and CDR2 FQNNGV come from the germline V gene. The CDR3 nucleotides read TGTGCCAGGAGCTTAGAGAGGGGGGGAGTGGCGATGCATTACTTC. Translating gives CARSLERGGVAMHYF.

At least ten counts were recorded for this clonotype. This chain joins TRBV6-1 and TRBJ2-5; 8 bases are shared with TRBD2. V trimming: 3 bases; J trimming: 4 bases; junction bases outside the gene matches: 10. The germline V gene has CDR1 MNHNS and CDR2 SASEGT. CDR3 length: 16 amino acids. The CDR3 nucleotides read TGTGCCAGCAGTGAGACCACATCCAGCGGGAGAGAGACCCAGTACTTC. Translation: CASSETTSSGRETQYF.

This clonotype was found many times. The chain joins TRBV12-3 or TRBV12-4 to TRBJ2-2; TRBD1 aligns across 9 bases. The CDR3 is 15 amino acids. The trim removed 6 bases at V and 6 bases at J, leaving 8 bases unmatched. CDR3 residues: CASSWGQGGAGELFF. In DNA form, the CDR3 reads TGTGCCAGCAGCTGGGGACAGGGCGGGGCCGGGGAGCTGTTTTTT.

Here the CDR3 DNA reads TGTGCCAGCAGTCAGGACACCGGCTACAAACAGTACTTC. Translated, it gives CASSQDTGYKQYF. V usage is TRBV6-5 and J usage is TRBJ2-7; tentatively, D is TRBD1 (5 bases). V was shortened by 5 bases and J by 10 bases, with 18 bases between the two germline ends. The CDR3 sequence is 13 residues long. Germline V gene lookup returns CDR1 MNHEY and CDR2 SVGAGI.

V is TRBV10-2 and J is TRBJ1-1; TRBD1 matches 7 bases. With 7 bases clipped from V and 4 bases from J, the junction kept 6 bases outside the gene matches. Looked up from germline, CDR1 is WSHSY and CDR2 is SAAADI. The CDR3 contains 13 residues. The CDR3 reads CASNHRGCTEAFF. Written as DNA, the CDR3 is TGCGCCAGCAATCACAGGGGATGCACTGAAGCTTTCTTT.

This clonotype was detected only once. This may be a read error, as it is one base from a much larger clone. The CDR3 reads CSVSVGARRMNTETFF. The DNA for the CDR3 is TGCAGCGTCAGTGTGGGGGCCAGGAGAATGAACACTGAAACTTTCTTT. The rearrangement uses TRBV29-1 and TRBJ1-1, with D possibly being TRBD1 (6 bases). The CDR3 runs to 16 residues. Germline CDR1 SQVTM, CDR2 ANQGSEA.

This clonotype was observed many times. V and J are TRBV12-3 or TRBV12-4 and TRBJ1-2; no clear D. V was clipped by 4 bases and J by 6 bases, with 12 bases between them. The length of the CDR3 is 13 residues. The CDR3 protein is CASSWLSQDGYTF. The CDR3 DNA reads as TGTGCCAGCAGTTGGCTTTCCCAGGATGGCTACACCTTC.

As regards this clonotype: Mismatch with germline at one junction end may stem from a read error. The CDR3 DNA is TGTGCCTGGAGTGAGGCGGGCAGGGGGCATCGTACTGAAACTTTCTTT. Translated: CAWSEAGRGHRTETFF. V usage is TRBV30 and J usage is TRBJ1-1; the match to TRBD1 covers 8 bases. CDR1 GTSNPN and CDR2 SVGIG come from the germline V gene (reference sequence). The CDR3 extends over 16 amino acids.

This clonotype was observed a single time. The conserved phenylalanine or tryptophan is not found at the CDR3 terminus, so this likely reflects a read error. Written as DNA, the CDR3 is TGTGCCAGCAGCTTTGGACACAGCATAGATACGCAGTATGTT. As protein: CASSFGHSIDTQYV. The chain carries TRBV11-2 and TRBJ2-3; D is possibly TRBD1 (5 bases). The CDR3 contains 14 residues. CDR1 SGHAT and CDR2 FQNNGV come from the germline V gene.

Comments on this clonotype: A much larger clone differs from this one at a single base, so this may be a read error. The chain has TRBV6-5 and TRBJ2-2; D not resolved. The CDR3 loop spans 15 amino acids. From germline, CDR1 is MNHEY and CDR2 SVGAGI. V lost 0 bases and J 9 bases, leaving 14 bases between the germline ends. The CDR3, as DNA: TGTGCCAGCAGTTACTCGAGGCGGTGGTCCTGGGAGCTGTTTTTT. This codes for CASSYSRRWSWELFF.

This chain links TRBV11-2 with TRBJ2-7, with a weak D call TRBD2 (5 bases). There are 18 residues in the CDR3. V shed 1 base and J shed 6 bases, with 25 bases lying between them. Germline CDR1 SGHAT, CDR2 FQNNGV. In nucleotides, the CDR3 is TGTGCCAGCAGCTTAGGGTTCAGACTAATGTCTGTGTTGTGCGAGCAGTACTTC. Its translation is CASSLGFRLMSVLCEQYF.

Regarding this clonotype: A read error may produce the germline difference seen at one junction end. The V gene is TRBV7-9, the J gene TRBJ2-2; D gene ambiguous. Looked up from germline, CDR1 is SEHNR and CDR2 is FQNEAQ (reference sequence). The CDR3 has 14 residues. The CDR3 spells CVSTQLANTGELFF. CDR3 in DNA: TGTGTCAGCACGCAGTTGGCGAACACCGGGGAGCTGTTTTTT.

Turning to this clonotype: The conserved closing phenylalanine or tryptophan is absent in this CDR3, likely reflecting a read error. The gene calls are TRBV6-5 and TRBJ2-7, with D possibly TRBD1 on 6 matching bases. The V gene's germline CDR1 is MNHEY and CDR2 SVGAGI. The CDR3 loop spans 14 amino acids. V was cut by 6 bases and J by 3 bases, with 15 bases left in between. CDR3 DNA sequence: TGTGCCAGCAGCAGTCAGGGGACAAGCTACGAGCAGTACCTC. It encodes CASSSQGTSYEQYL.

This clonotype was seen only once. The V call is TRBV11-2, the J call TRBJ2-3, with 7 bases aligning to TRBD2. In germline, CDR1 is SGHAT, CDR2 FQNNGV. This CDR3 is 15 amino acids long. The V gene end was trimmed by 9 bases and the J gene end by 1 base; junction bases not matched to a gene: 10. CDR3 sequence (DNA): TGTGCCAGTAGCCTCGGACTAGGGCGCACAGATACGCAGTATTTT. Translated, it gives CASSLGLGRTDTQYF.

This chain joins TRBV30 and TRBJ1-1, with a weak D call TRBD1 (5 bases). The germline gives CDR1 GTSNPN, CDR2 SVGIG (reference sequence). The CDR3 covers 12 residues. V shed 0 bases and J shed 3 bases, with 5 bases lying between them. The CDR3 DNA reads TGTGCCTGGAGTGTGGGGGACACTGAAGCTTTCTTT. Amino acids: CAWSVGDTEAFF.

At least ten counts were recorded for this clonotype. The chain combines TRBV5-4 with TRBJ1-2; tentatively, D is TRBD1 (6 bases). Trimming cost V 3 bases and J 2 bases, with 17 bases left between them. CDR1 and CDR2 (germline): SGHNT, YYREEE (reference sequence). The length of the CDR3 is 16 residues. In nucleotides, the CDR3 is TGTGCCAGCAGCTCGAGGTCTAGGGGGACAAACTATGGCTACACCTTC. Translation gives CASSSRSRGTNYGYTF.

Note on this clonotype: A junction end diverges from the germline sequence, so it may reflect a read error. This sequence joins TRBV11-3 and TRBJ2-4, with 7 positions matching TRBD1. Per the germline V gene, CDR1 is SGHNT and CDR2 is YENEEA. This CDR3 has 16 amino acids. The CDR3, as DNA: TGTGCCAACAGCACGGGGACAGCATTAACCAAAAACATTCAGTACTTC. This gives the protein CANSTGTALTKNIQYF.

This chain joins TRBV5-4 and TRBJ1-2; 9 bases fit TRBD1. The trim removed 6 bases at V and 8 bases at J, leaving 11 bases unmatched. CDR3 size: 14 residues. Germline CDR1 is SGHNT and CDR2 is YYREEE (reference sequence). The CDR3 nucleotides read TGTGCCAGCAACTCAACACAGGGGGCGCGAGGCTACACCTTC. Protein product: CASNSTQGARGYTF.

Concerning this clonotype: A read error may be the cause here, since a much bigger clone is one base away. The gene calls are TRBV4-1 and TRBJ2-3; D unresolved. V was cut by 3 bases and J by 1 base, with 11 bases left in between. The CDR3 runs to 15 residues. Germline V gene sequence: CDR1 MGHRA, CDR2 YSYEKL. CDR3 sequence: CASSQTWPRTDTQYF. CDR3 nucleotide sequence: TGCGCCAGCAGCCAGACCTGGCCCCGCACAGATACGCAGTATTTT.

This clonotype was seen a handful of times. The J gene is TRBJ2-7, the V gene TRBV5-1; TRBD2 is a possible D gene (6 bases). The V gene lost 1 base and the J gene lost 2 bases, with 10 bases spanning the gap. CDR1 is SGHRS, CDR2 YFSETQ, per germline. The length of the CDR3 is 14 residues. CDR3 nucleotide sequence: TGCGCCAGCAGCTTGTATTCGGGGGCCTACGAGCAGTACTTC. Protein product: CASSLYSGAYEQYF. Full variable domain (outside the CDR3, taken from reference TRBV5-1 and TRBJ2-7): KAGVTQTPRYLIKTRGQQVTLSCSPISGHRSVSWYQQTPGQGLQFLFEYFSETQRNKGNFPGRFSGRQFSNSRSEMNVSTLELGDSALYLCASSLYSGAYEQYFGPGTRLTVT.